Listed here is a single T cell receptor beta chain. Its cognate antigen is unknown. Assay: immunoSEQ multiplex PCR; the TCRdb copy retains only in-frame clones and omits some. The sample lists 20,000 to 25,000 clones, around 87% occurring once. No culture step preceded sequencing of the ex vivo isolated memory T cells. This sample was taken from a study of CD4 T cell repertoires in COVID-19. Study-level background: Other coronavirus spike proteins restimulated relabeled CFSE-low cells expanded with IL-2 for 10 days. Findings and caveats of the study: Some SARS-CoV-2 clonotypes, between about 7 and 27%, recurred in SARS-CoV and/or HKU1 cultures. Suggested intraclonal diversification: top SARS-CoV-2-reactive clonotypes appeared in two or three memory subsets.

The germline V and J ends were trimmed by 6 bases and 2 bases, with 13 bases remaining between them. CDR3 size: 15 residues. Per germline, CDR1 MNHEY and CDR2 SMNVEV (reference sequence). The rearrangement uses TRBV27 and TRBJ2-2, with TRBD1 as a possible D gene (5 bases). Here the sequenced sample was central memory CD4+ T cells from blood, taken before the COVID-19 pandemic. This receptor was taken from a human donor who had COVID-19. Here the CDR3 DNA reads TGTGCCAGCAGAAAGGGGCAGACAAACACCGGGGAGCTGTTTTTT. As protein: CASRKGQTNTGELFF.